The 10 T cell receptor beta chains listed next were all sequenced from one sample in a study of blood T cell repertoires in COVID-19. Generated by immunoSEQ multiplex PCR, the TCRdb table keeps only in-frame clones and is missing some. Altogether some 290,000 clones are present, about 88% being singletons, with the ten largest covering around 3.6%. Sequences were obtained from peripheral blood. The receptor set was obtained from a young man with active or convalescent COVID-19.

The chain is built from TRBV9 and TRBJ2-7; weak D call: TRBD1 (6 bases). CDR1 is SGDLS, CDR2 YYNGEE, per germline. V shed 0 bases and J shed 6 bases, with 7 bases lying between them. The CDR3 runs 12 residues. CDR3 DNA sequence: TGTGCCAGCAGCGTAGCAGGGGTCGAGCAGTACTTC. Protein product: CASSVAGVEQYF.

The V and J genes are TRBV7-9 and TRBJ2-7; D ambiguous. From germline, CDR1 is SEHNR and CDR2 FQNEAQ (reference sequence). V shed 4 bases and J shed 1 base, with 8 bases lying between them. There are 13 residues in the CDR3. Here the CDR3 reads CASSYFNSYEQYF. As DNA, the CDR3 is TGTGCCAGCAGCTACTTCAATTCCTACGAGCAGTACTTC.

The genes are TRBV7-6 and TRBJ2-2, with D perhaps TRBD2 (6 bases). Germline CDR1 and CDR2: SGHVS and FNYEAQ. This CDR3 spans 17 amino acids. V was clipped by 0 bases and J by 1 base, with 12 bases between them. CDR3 sequence reads: CASSLASGLLNTGELFF. The DNA for the CDR3 is TGTGCCAGCAGCTTAGCCTCGGGACTTCTGAACACCGGGGAGCTGTTTTTT. Supplemented by reference TRBV7-6 and TRBJ2-2, the full variable domain reads GAGVSQSPRYKVTKRGQDVALRCDPISGHVSLYWYRQALGQGPEFLTYFNYEAQQDKSGLPNDRFSAERPEGSISTLTIQRTEQRDSAMYRCASSLASGLLNTGELFFGEGSRLTVL.

This sequence joins TRBV12-5 and TRBJ2-5; possible D gene TRBD1, 6 bases. The CDR3 contains 16 residues. V lost 2 bases, J lost 4 bases, and 17 bases lay in between. Germline CDR1 reads LGHNT; CDR2 reads FRNRAP. Written as DNA, the CDR3 is TGTGCTAGTGGTTTGTTCCTATACAGGGTGGGAGAGACCCAGTACTTC. It yields the protein CASGLFLYRVGETQYF.

The chain employs TRBV6-5 and TRBJ1-5, with TRBD1 matching 7 bases. Germline V gives CDR1 MNHEY, CDR2 SVGAGI. Trimming at V came to 6 bases and at J to 6 bases, leaving 5 bases not matched to a gene. CDR3 length equals 13 residues. The CDR3 loop is CASRSGGGQPQHF. In DNA form, the CDR3 reads TGTGCCAGCAGGTCAGGGGGAGGTCAGCCCCAGCATTTT.

The V gene is TRBV7-2, the J gene TRBJ2-3; 7 nucleotides match TRBD2. V trimming: 4 bases; J trimming: 0 bases; junction bases outside the gene matches: 13. This CDR3 contains 18 residues. Germline CDR1 SGHTA, CDR2 FQGNSA. DNA for the CDR3: TGTGCCAGCAGCTCTCGGGGGGTAGCGGGCTCTAGCACAGATACGCAGTATTTT. Translating it yields CASSSRGVAGSSTDTQYF. Based on the CDR3 plus reference TRBV7-2 and TRBJ2-3, the full variable domain is GAGVSQSPSNKVTEKGKDVELRCDPISGHTALYWYRQSLGQGLEFLIYFQGNSAPDKSGLPSDRFSAERTGGSVSTLTIQRTQQEDSAVYLCASSSRGVAGSSTDTQYFGPGTRLTVL.

This rearrangement joins TRBV6-1 to TRBJ1-1; D perhaps matches TRBD1 (6 bases). CDR3 length: 15 residues. Germline values: CDR1 MNHNS, CDR2 SASEGT. Trimming took 5 bases from V and 0 from J, leaving 13 bases between them. The CDR3 region is CASSPQEGVNTEAFF. The DNA for the CDR3 is TGTGCCAGCAGTCCCCAAGAGGGGGTGAACACTGAAGCTTTCTTT.

V usage is TRBV15 and J usage is TRBJ2-1, with D uncertain. V shed 3 bases and J shed 8 bases, with 8 bases lying between them. CDR3 length: 12 residues. The germline V gene has CDR1 LNHNV and CDR2 YYDKDF (reference sequence). In DNA form, the CDR3 reads TGTGCCACCAGCAGCCAGTTGGATGAGCAGTTCTTC. It encodes CATSSQLDEQFF.

The chain employs TRBV5-1 and TRBJ1-3; 9 bases line up with TRBD1. This CDR3 is built from 16 residues. Germline V gives CDR1 SGHRS, CDR2 YFSETQ. V lost 7 bases to trimming and J lost 0 bases; unmatched junction nucleotides: 8. Here the CDR3 DNA reads TGCGCCAGCTCAGTACAGGGGGCCATCTCTGGAAACACCATATATTTT. It encodes CASSVQGAISGNTIYF.

V is TRBV7-9 and J is TRBJ1-2; 8 bases agree with TRBD1. From germline, CDR1 is SEHNR and CDR2 FQNEAQ (reference sequence). Trimming at V came to 4 bases and at J to 9 bases, leaving 10 bases not matched to a gene. CDR3 length: 14 residues. CDR3 sequence: CASSWMTGDHSYTF. In DNA form, the CDR3 reads TGTGCCAGCAGCTGGATGACAGGGGATCACAGCTACACCTTC.